Here is one T cell receptor beta chain with its context. This entry is derived from a study of tumor-infiltrating lymphocytes in oesophageal squamous cell carcinoma. MiXCR was run by TCRdb on the PCR reads, yielding one entry per CDR3 protein. The sample lists 10,000 to 15,000 distinct CDR3 sequences; roughly half were seen once. Sequenced material: normal esophageal tissue next to the tumor. The source of this sequence is a male donor with esophageal squamous cell carcinoma.

The CDR3: CASSLVVGQGRDNEQFF. CDR3 in DNA: TGTGCCAGCAGCTTAGTGGTGGGACAGGGTCGGGACAATGAGCAGTTCTTC. The V and J genes are TRBV7-2 and TRBJ2-5; 9 bases line up with TRBD1. The J call may be faulty, since TRBJ2-1 better matches the DNA end. From germline, CDR1 is SGHTA and CDR2 FQGNSA. This CDR3 is built from 17 residues.